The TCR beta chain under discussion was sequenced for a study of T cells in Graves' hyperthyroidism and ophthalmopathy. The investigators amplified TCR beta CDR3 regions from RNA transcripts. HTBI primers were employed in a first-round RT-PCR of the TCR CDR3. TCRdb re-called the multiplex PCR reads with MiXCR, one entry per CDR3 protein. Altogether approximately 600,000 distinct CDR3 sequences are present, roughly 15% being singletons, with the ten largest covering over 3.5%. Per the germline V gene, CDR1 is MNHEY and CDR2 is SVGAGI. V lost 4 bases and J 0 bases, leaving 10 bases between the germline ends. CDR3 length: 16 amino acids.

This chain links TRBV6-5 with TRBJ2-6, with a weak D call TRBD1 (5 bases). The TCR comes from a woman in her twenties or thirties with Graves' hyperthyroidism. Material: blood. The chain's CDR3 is CASSSAGISGANVLTF. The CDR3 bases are TGTGCCAGCAGTTCCGCAGGGATCTCTGGGGCCAACGTCCTGACTTTC.